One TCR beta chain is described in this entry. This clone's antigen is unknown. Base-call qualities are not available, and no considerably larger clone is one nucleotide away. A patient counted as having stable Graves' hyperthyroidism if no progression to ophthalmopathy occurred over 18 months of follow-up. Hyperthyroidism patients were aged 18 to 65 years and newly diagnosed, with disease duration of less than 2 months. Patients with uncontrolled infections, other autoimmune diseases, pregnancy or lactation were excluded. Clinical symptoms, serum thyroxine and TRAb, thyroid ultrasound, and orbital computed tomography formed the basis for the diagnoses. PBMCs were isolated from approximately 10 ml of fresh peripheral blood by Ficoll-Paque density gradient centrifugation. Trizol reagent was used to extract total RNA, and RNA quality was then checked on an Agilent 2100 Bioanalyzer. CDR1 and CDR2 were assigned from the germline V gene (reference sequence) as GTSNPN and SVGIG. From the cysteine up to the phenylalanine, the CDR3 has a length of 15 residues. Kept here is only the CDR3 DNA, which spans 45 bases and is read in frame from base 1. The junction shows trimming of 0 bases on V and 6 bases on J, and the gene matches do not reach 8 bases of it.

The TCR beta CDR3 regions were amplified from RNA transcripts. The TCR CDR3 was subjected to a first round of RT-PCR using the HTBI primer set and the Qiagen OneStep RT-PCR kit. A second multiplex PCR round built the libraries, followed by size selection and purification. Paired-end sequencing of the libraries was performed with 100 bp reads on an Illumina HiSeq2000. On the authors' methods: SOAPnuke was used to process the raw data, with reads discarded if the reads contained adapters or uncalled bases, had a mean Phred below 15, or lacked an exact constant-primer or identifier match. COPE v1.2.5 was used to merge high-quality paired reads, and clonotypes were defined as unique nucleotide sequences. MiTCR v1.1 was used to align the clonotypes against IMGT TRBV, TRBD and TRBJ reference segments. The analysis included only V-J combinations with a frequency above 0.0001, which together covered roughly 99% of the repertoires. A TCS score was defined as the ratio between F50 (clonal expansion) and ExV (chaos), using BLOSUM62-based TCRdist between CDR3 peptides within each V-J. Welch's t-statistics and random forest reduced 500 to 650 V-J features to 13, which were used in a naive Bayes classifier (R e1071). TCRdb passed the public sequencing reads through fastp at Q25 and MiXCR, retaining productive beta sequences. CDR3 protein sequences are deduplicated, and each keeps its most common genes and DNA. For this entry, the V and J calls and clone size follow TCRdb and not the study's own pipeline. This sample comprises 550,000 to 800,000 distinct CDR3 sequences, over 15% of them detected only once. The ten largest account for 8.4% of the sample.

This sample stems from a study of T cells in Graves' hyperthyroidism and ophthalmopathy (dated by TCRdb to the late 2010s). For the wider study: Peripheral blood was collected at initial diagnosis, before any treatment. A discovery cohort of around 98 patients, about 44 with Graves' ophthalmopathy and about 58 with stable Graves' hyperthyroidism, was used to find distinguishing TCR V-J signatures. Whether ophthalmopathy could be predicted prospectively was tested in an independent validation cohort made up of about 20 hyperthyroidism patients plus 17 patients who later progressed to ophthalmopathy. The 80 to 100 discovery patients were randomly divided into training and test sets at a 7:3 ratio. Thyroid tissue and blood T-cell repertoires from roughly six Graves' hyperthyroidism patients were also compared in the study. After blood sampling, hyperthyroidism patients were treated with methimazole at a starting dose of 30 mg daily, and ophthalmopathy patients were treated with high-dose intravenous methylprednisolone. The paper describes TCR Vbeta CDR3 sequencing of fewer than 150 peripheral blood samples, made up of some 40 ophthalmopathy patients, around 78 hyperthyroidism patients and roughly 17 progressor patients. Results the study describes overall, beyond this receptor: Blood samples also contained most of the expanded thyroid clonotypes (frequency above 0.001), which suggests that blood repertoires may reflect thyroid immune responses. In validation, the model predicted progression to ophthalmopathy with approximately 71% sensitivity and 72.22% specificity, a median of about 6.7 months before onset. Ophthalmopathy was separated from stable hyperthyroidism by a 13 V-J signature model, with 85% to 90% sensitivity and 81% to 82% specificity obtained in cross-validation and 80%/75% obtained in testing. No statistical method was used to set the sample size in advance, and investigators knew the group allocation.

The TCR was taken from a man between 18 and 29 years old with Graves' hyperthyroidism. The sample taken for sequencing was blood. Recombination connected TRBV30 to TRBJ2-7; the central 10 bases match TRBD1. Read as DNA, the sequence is TGTGCCTGGAGTGTACTAGGACAGGGGGAGGTCGAGCAGTACTTC. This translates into CAWSVLGQGEVEQYF.